Listed below are T cell receptor beta chains from one sample, sequenced in a study of blood T cells in healthy people across ages. TCRdb fed the 5' RACE reads into MiXCR, producing one record per CDR3 protein. The table records 800,000 or so distinct CDR3 sequences, roughly 25% of them present only once. Another study also made use of these data, one on T cells of mothers and their children.

The sequencing sample was made of blood. The receptors stem from a boy younger than 18 in good health. The CDR3 runs from the conserved cysteine through the conserved F or W. D genes are given only for firm matches. Only some rows state a clone size, as once, few, many or a class for expanded clones.

-,TRBJ2-7,TRBV7-9,-,TGTGCCAGCAGCCCGACAGGTTTCGAGCAGTACTTC,CASSPTGFEQYF
-,TRBJ2-5,TRBV6-5,-,TGTGCCAGCAGTTACTCCTTGTCGAACCAAGAGACCCAGTACTTC,CASSYSLSNQETQYF
-,TRBJ1-3,TRBV7-8,-,TGTGCCAGCAGCACTAAAGTTGGGGGAAACACCATATATTTT,CASSTKVGGNTIYF
-,TRBJ1-2,TRBV28,few,TGTGCCAGCAGTTCCCTTATGGGGTTAGATTGGGGCTACACCTTC,CASSSLMGLDWGYTF
-,TRBJ2-7,TRBV5-1,-,TGCGCCAGCAGTTTGGGTCTAAGACAGAGCTCCTACGAGCAGTACTTC,CASSLGLRQSSYEQYF
-,TRBJ2-4,TRBV5-1,few,TGCGCCAGCAGCTTGGAGTCCGTGGACACTGACATTCAGTACTTC,CASSLESVDTDIQYF
-,TRBJ1-1,TRBV5-1,few,TGCGCCAGCAGCATGCACATTCGGGGGAACACTGAAGCTTTCTTT,CASSMHIRGNTEAFF
-,TRBJ1-2,TRBV7-3,-,TGTGCCAGCAGCTTAGCTCCTCCCGGGCAGGAAGGCTACACCTTC,CASSLAPPGQEGYTF
-,TRBJ1-2,TRBV7-9,few,TGTGCCAGCAGCCGAATTCAAACCGGGACCCACCACGGCTACACCTTC,CASSRIQTGTHHGYTF
-,TRBJ2-1,TRBV29-1,few,TGCAGCGTTGAAGACAGATACAATGAGCAGTTCTTC,CSVEDRYNEQFF